This is a list of T cell receptor beta chains from one sample in a study of CD8 T cells in Susac syndrome. TCRdb reanalysed the immunoSEQ multiplex PCR reads using MiXCR and keeps one entry per CDR3 protein. The repertoire holds 150,000 to 200,000 distinct CDR3 sequences, approximately 95% seen once, with roughly 0.1% in the top ten. The sample was CD4+ T cells from PBMCs. Receptors originate from a human donor with multiple sclerosis. CDR3s include the opening cysteine and the closing phenylalanine or tryptophan. Each record gives: D gene, V gene, J gene, CDR3 protein. The D gene is left open where the match is weak.

TRBD2	TRBV20-1	TRBJ2-1	CDPQVAGGDEQFF
.	TRBV10-2	TRBJ2-2	CASSEQGYTGELFF
.	TRBV7-2	TRBJ1-1	CASSPLGGYTEAFF
.	TRBV12-3/TRBV12-4	TRBJ2-3	CASAGGARDTQYF
.	TRBV5-1	TRBJ2-7	CASSLTPGRSYEQYF
.	TRBV29-1	TRBJ1-1	CSGLYQSNTEAFF
.	TRBV5-1	TRBJ2-1	CASSLVAGTYNEQFF
TRBD1	TRBV24-1	TRBJ1-5	CATSGGGIQGNQPQHF
.	TRBV3-1	TRBJ2-7	CASSQEGTAAYEQYF
TRBD1	TRBV20-1	TRBJ2-7	CSARDRVYEQYF
TRBD2	TRBV27	TRBJ2-3	CASTPSAAGGKDTQYF
.	TRBV6-1	TRBJ1-2	CASSEDGQSYGYTF
TRBD1	TRBV28	TRBJ2-4	CASSPSIGQVAKNIQYF
.	TRBV5-1	TRBJ1-3	CASSLEGGTGNTIYF
TRBD1	TRBV7-8	TRBJ1-2	CASSSTRGTGGTF
TRBD2	TRBV6-6	TRBJ2-1	CASSPGLAGDNEQFF
.	TRBV12-3/TRBV12-4	TRBJ1-5	CASSSGTNQPQHF
.	TRBV4-1	TRBJ1-1	CASSQLLEPLPSAFF
TRBD2	TRBV10-3	TRBJ2-1	CAISLTSESYNEQFF
TRBD1	TRBV20-1	TRBJ1-4	CSARDRDRGREKLFF
TRBD1	TRBV11-2	TRBJ1-3	CASSLDRAGNTIYF
.	TRBV7-3	TRBJ2-1	CASTPVGGLYNEQFF
.	TRBV28	TRBJ2-5	CASSSLMETQYF
.	TRBV18	TRBJ1-1	CASSPIGDRGEAFF
TRBD1	TRBV9	TRBJ2-7	CASSVGGTGTYEQYF
.	TRBV5-1	TRBJ1-4	CASSFLTPVNEKLFF
.	TRBV29-1	TRBJ1-5	CSVVSGDTQPQHF
.	TRBV5-5	TRBJ1-1	CASSQFSGGNTEAFF
.	TRBV3-1	TRBJ1-2	CASSLGFNYTF
.	TRBV5-1	TRBJ2-1	CASSKTGALDDEQFF
TRBD1	TRBV9	TRBJ1-1	CASSVDIGGTGGNTEAFF
TRBD1	TRBV19	TRBJ1-5	CASSQGAGQPQHF
TRBD2	TRBV4-3	TRBJ2-1	CASSQHPSGQTNNEQFF
TRBD1	TRBV27	TRBJ1-2	CASSLLGTESYGYTF
.	TRBV20-1	TRBJ2-5	CSARMEVGDQETQYF
TRBD2	TRBV5-4	TRBJ2-2	CASRALAGGQTGELFF